This entry lists 21 T cell receptor beta chains sequenced from one sample in a study of early T cells in non-severe SARS-CoV-2 infection. TCRdb reprocessed the 5' RACE reads via MiXCR and lists one record per CDR3 protein. In the table there are tens of thousands of distinct CDR3 sequences, about an eighth of which are singletons. The sample taken for sequencing was whole blood. The receptor source for this set is an adult who was a healthcare worker with PCR-confirmed SARS-CoV-2 infection or an uninfected control (not recorded which).

A word on this clonotype: A much larger clone is a single base away; this may be a read error. The J gene is TRBJ2-3, the V gene TRBV21-1; the table assigns TRBD1, which was not confirmed against the DNA. TRBV21-1 has pseudogene status. The CDR3 totals 19 residues. CDR3: CASTFRDPNWRDVEDTQYF. DNA for the CDR3: TGTGCCAGCACCTTTCGGGACCCTAATTGGCGGGATGTAGAAGATACGCAGTATTTT.

This chain connects TRBV29-1 to TRBJ1-1; D possibly corresponds to TRBD1 (6 bases). In germline, CDR1 is SQVTM, CDR2 ANQGSEA. Trimming shortened V by 8 bases and J by 0 bases, and 13 bases separated the two germline ends. The length of the CDR3 is 13 residues. Written as DNA, the CDR3 is TGCAGCCTTCAGGGGCGATTGAACACTGAAGCTTTCTTT. This translates into CSLQGRLNTEAFF.

As concerns this clonotype: A single base separates this from a much larger clone, so it may be a read error. V is TRBV19 and J is TRBJ2-3; the match to TRBD2 covers 9 bases. The CDR3 is made up of 15 amino acids. Germline V gives CDR1 LNHDA, CDR2 SQIVND (reference sequence). Trimming removed 5 bases from V and 0 bases from J; junction bases left unmatched: 3. The CDR3 bases are TGTGCCAGTAGTCTTAGCGGGAGAAGCACAGATACGCAGTATTTT. This translates into CASSLSGRSTDTQYF.

This clonotype was counted only a few times. The CDR3 DNA follows: TGTGCCAGCAGCCTACCCGGGACGACCTCTGGAAACACCATATATTTT. Translated, it gives CASSLPGTTSGNTIYF. The rearrangement uses TRBV7-9 and TRBJ1-3, with D perhaps matching TRBD1 (5 bases). This CDR3 is 16 amino acids long. The V end was cut by 5 bases, the J end by 0 bases, with 14 bases between. Looked up from germline, CDR1 is SEHNR and CDR2 is FQNEAQ (reference sequence).

The CDR3 reads CASSSSSGSYEQYF. DNA for the CDR3: TGTGCCAGTAGTAGTAGTAGCGGGAGCTACGAGCAGTACTTC. This chain uses TRBV19 with TRBJ2-7; 9 bases line up with TRBD2. The V gene's germline CDR1 is LNHDA and CDR2 SQIVND (reference sequence). V dropped 4 bases and J dropped 3; count of bases not matched to a gene: 4. The CDR3 length is 14 residues.

At least ten counts were recorded for this clonotype. The J gene is TRBJ2-5, the V gene TRBV7-9, with TRBD1 identical over 9 bases. CDR3 length equals 15 residues. The germline gives CDR1 SEHNR, CDR2 FQNEAQ (reference sequence). The ends lost 2 bases at V and 7 bases at J; junction bases unmatched: 8. CDR3 nucleotide sequence: TGTGCCAGCAGCTTATTCCGGGACAGGGACGGGACCCAGTACTTC. Its protein is CASSLFRDRDGTQYF.

This clonotype came up many times. The gene calls are TRBV4-1 and TRBJ2-1, with 7 bases matching TRBD1. Germline V gives CDR1 MGHRA, CDR2 YSYEKL. This CDR3 contains 15 residues. V trimming: 6 bases; J trimming: 9 bases; junction bases outside the gene matches: 14. Here the CDR3 DNA reads TGCGCCAGCAGACGCACAGGGGCGACCACCGGTGAGCAGTTCTTC. Protein product: CASRRTGATTGEQFF.

The chain uses TRBV20-1 and TRBJ2-3, with 7 bases matching TRBD1. Germline V gene lookup returns CDR1 DFQATT and CDR2 SNEGSKA (reference sequence). V was clipped by 3 bases and J by 2 bases; unmatched bases: 5. This CDR3 comprises 14 residues. The CDR3 sequence: CSARPGQLTDTQYF. The CDR3 nucleotides read TGCAGTGCTAGGCCGGGACAGCTCACAGATACGCAGTATTTT.

This clonotype was counted only a few times. The CDR3: CASSQDTARSPLHF. CDR3 DNA: TGTGCCAGCAGCCAAGATACGGCTCGCTCACCCCTCCACTTT. The rearrangement uses TRBV3-1 and TRBJ1-6; no clear D. This CDR3 comprises 14 residues. V was shortened by 0 bases and J by 10 bases, with 10 bases between the two germline ends. Germline-derived CDR1 and CDR2 are LGHDT and YNNKEL (reference sequence).

This clonotype was seen a handful of times. The chain uses TRBV11-3 and TRBJ2-7; TRBD1 aligns across 7 bases. This CDR3 is built from 14 residues. J gave up 5 bases and V 4 bases, and 8 bases lay outside the gene matches. Germline CDR1 and CDR2: SGHNT and YENEEA. The CDR3 reads CASSSSQGHDEQYF. The CDR3 bases are TGTGCCAGCAGCTCGTCACAGGGGCATGACGAGCAGTACTTC.

This clonotype was found many times. The chain links TRBV7-3 to TRBJ2-7, with 11 positions matching TRBD2. Trimming removed 2 bases from V and 2 bases from J; junction bases left unmatched: 2. Germline V gene sequence: CDR1 SGHTA, CDR2 FQGTGA. The CDR3 has 15 residues. The DNA of the CDR3 is TGTGCCAGCAGCTTAGGTAGCGGGGGGGCCTACGAGCAGTACTTC. It specifies CASSLGSGGAYEQYF.

This clonotype was found a few times. The CDR3 nucleotides read TGTGCCAGTTCAGCAACCCGTACGGGAGGAGGGACAGATACGCAGTATTTT. It codes for CASSATRTGGGTDTQYF. The chain joins TRBV19 to TRBJ2-3; TRBD2 aligns across 7 bases. The CDR3 runs to 17 residues. V shed 8 bases, J shed 3 bases, and the junction held 17 bases outside the gene matches. Germline CDR1 and CDR2: LNHDA and SQIVND (reference sequence).

The J gene is TRBJ1-6, the V gene TRBV7-2; D perhaps matches TRBD1 (5 bases). The CDR3 spans 16 residues. From germline, CDR1 is SGHTA and CDR2 FQGNSA. The V end was cut by 0 bases, the J end by 7 bases, with 13 bases between. The CDR3 spells CASSLAPWGTNSPLHF. CDR3 coding DNA: TGTGCCAGCAGCTTAGCCCCATGGGGGACCAATTCACCCCTCCACTTT. The whole variable domain, filled in from reference TRBV7-2 and TRBJ1-6, reads GAGVSQSPSNKVTEKGKDVELRCDPISGHTALYWYRQSLGQGLEFLIYFQGNSAPDKSGLPSDRFSAERTGGSVSTLTIQRTQQEDSAVYLCASSLAPWGTNSPLHFGNGTRLTVT.

This clonotype was counted a few times. V gene TRBV6-6 combines with J gene TRBJ1-1; no definite D call. V lost 2 bases, J lost 0 bases, and 7 bases lay in between. Germline V lookup: CDR1 MNHNY, CDR2 SVGAGI (reference sequence). The CDR3 covers 14 residues. CDR3 in DNA: TGTGCCAGCAGTTACGAGGGCATGAACACTGAAGCTTTCTTT. Its translation: CASSYEGMNTEAFF.

The chain employs TRBV12-3 or TRBV12-4 and TRBJ2-1, with TRBD2 matching 14 bases. The J segment lost 6 bases and the V segment lost 10 bases, leaving 5 bases of the junction unmatched. The CDR3 contains 14 residues. The CDR3 DNA reads as TGTGCCACTGGGACTAGCGGGAGTATCAATGAGCAGTTCTTC. Translating it yields CATGTSGSINEQFF.

This clonotype was counted at least ten times. The chain employs TRBV7-6 and TRBJ2-7; possibly TRBD2 for D (7 bases). From germline, CDR1 is SGHVS and CDR2 FNYEAQ. V lost 5 bases and J lost 2, with 22 bases in between. The CDR3 length is 17 residues. The CDR3 protein is CASSPQSSAGATYEQYF. Here the CDR3 DNA reads TGTGCCAGCAGCCCCCAGTCGTCGGCGGGGGCCACCTACGAGCAGTACTTC.

This clonotype was detected many times. The chain couples TRBV7-8 to TRBJ2-7; 14 nucleotides agree with TRBD2. The V segment lost 6 bases and the J segment 4 bases; nucleotides outside the gene matches: 8. Germline loops: CDR1 SGHVS, CDR2 FQNEAQ. The CDR3 has 16 residues. The CDR3 region is CASRASRTSGRYEQYF. As DNA, the CDR3 is TGTGCCAGCAGGGCAAGTCGGACTAGCGGGAGGTACGAGCAGTACTTC.

This clonotype showed up many times. The chain combines TRBV7-2 with TRBJ2-1, with TRBD2 identical over 15 bases. Germline V gives CDR1 SGHTA, CDR2 FQGNSA. This CDR3 is built from 16 residues. J gave up 7 bases and V 5 bases, and 6 bases lay outside the gene matches. The DNA of the CDR3 is TGTGCCAGCAGCCACGCCGGGACTAGCGGGAGGAATGAGCAGTTCTTC. The encoded protein is CASSHAGTSGRNEQFF.

A note on this clonotype: At one of its ends the junction is not consistent with the germline gene, which may arise from a read error. The chain carries TRBV7-7 and TRBJ2-1; D unresolved. The CDR3 is 16 residues long. Germline V gene data show CDR1 as SSHAT and CDR2 as FNYEAQ (reference sequence). The CDR3 nucleotides read TGTGCTAGCAGCCCGAGCTCCGATAGCTCCTACAATGAGCAGTTCTTC. This sequence encodes CASSPSSDSSYNEQFF.

CDR3 sequence reads: CASSRMQGDTQYF. The DNA for the CDR3 is TGTGCCAGCAGCCGGATGCAGGGGGATACGCAGTATTTT. The gene calls are TRBV7-9 and TRBJ2-3, with a possible D match to TRBD1 (6 bases). Trimming pared 5 bases from V and 6 bases from J, leaving 12 bases between. Germline lookup yields CDR1 SEHNR and CDR2 FQNEAQ (reference sequence). The CDR3 runs 13 residues.

This chain connects TRBV6-5 to TRBJ2-7; a possible D gene is TRBD1 (6 bases). Per germline, CDR1 MNHEY and CDR2 SVGAGI. The V end was cut by 5 bases, the J end by 2 bases, with 13 bases between. The CDR3 is made up of 14 amino acids. CDR3 sequence (DNA): TGTGCCAGCAGTCCCCAGGGGCGACCCTACGAGCAGTACTTC. Protein sequence: CASSPQGRPYEQYF.